This T cell receptor (beta chain) was identified in a study of T cell repertoires in cytomegalovirus infection. Study background: In public TCR beta signatures, there were indications of both CMV infection and matching HLA type.

TCRdb recomputed calls from the reads with MiXCR, one row per CDR3 protein. Of about 530,000 distinct CDR3 sequences listed, about a quarter were seen once; the top ten hold around 13%. This CDR3 spans 18 amino acids. Per germline, CDR1 MDHEN and CDR2 SYDVKM. The trim removed 4 bases at V and 2 bases at J, leaving 10 bases unmatched. Sequencing was performed on PBMCs. The chain uses TRBV28 and TRBJ2-5; TRBD2 matches at 13 bases. The TCR originated in a human donor in good health (CMV status not recorded). Some clones in this sample may be carry-over from other donors' samples. In DNA form, the CDR3 reads TGTGCCAGCAGTTCGTTACCGGGACTAGCGGGATTTCAAGAGACCCAGTACTTC. Translation: CASSSLPGLAGFQETQYF.